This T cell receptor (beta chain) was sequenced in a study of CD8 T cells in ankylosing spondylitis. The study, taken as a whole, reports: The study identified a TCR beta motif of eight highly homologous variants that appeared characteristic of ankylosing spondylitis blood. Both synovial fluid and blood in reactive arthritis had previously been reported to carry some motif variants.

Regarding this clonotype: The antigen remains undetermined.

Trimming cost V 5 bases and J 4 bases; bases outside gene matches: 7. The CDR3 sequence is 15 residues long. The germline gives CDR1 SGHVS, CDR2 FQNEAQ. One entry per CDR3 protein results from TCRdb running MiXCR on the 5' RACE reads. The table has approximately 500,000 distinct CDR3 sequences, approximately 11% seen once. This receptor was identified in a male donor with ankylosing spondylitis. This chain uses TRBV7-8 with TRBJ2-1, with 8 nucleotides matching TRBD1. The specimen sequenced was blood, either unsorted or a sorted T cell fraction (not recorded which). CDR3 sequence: CASSPGGSYYNEQFF. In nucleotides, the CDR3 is TGTGCCAGCAGCCCAGGGGGCAGCTATTACAATGAGCAGTTCTTC.